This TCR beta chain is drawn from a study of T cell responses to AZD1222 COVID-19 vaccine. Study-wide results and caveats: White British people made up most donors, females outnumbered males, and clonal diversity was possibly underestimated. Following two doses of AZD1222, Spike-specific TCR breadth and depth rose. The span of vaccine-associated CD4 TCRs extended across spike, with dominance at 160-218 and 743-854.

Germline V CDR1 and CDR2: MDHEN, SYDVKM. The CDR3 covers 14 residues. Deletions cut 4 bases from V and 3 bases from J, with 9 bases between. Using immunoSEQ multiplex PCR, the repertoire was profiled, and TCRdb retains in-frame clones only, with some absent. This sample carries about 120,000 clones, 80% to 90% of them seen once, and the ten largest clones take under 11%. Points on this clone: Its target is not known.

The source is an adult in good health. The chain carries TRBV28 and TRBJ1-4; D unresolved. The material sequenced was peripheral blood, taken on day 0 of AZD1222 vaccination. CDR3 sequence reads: CASSSTLANEKLFF. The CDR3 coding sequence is TGTGCCAGCAGTTCCACATTAGCTAATGAAAAACTGTTTTTT.